The rows below give T cell receptor beta chains drawn from one sample of a study of cytomegalovirus exposure and HLA in healthy donors. This table comes from immunoSEQ multiplex PCR, and its TCRdb copy is limited to in-frame clones, with some not included. In the table there are approximately 69,000 clones, about three quarters of which are singletons. The sample consisted of PBMCs. The source is a man between 18 and 29 years old in good health and CMV-seronegative. Each CDR3 is given with its conserved first and last residue. Fields, in order: V gene, J gene, CDR3 length, clone size, D gene, CDR3 DNA, CDR3 protein. A D gene is named only where the DNA matches it firmly. Not all rows give a size; the values are once, few, many and, for expanded clones, a class.

TRBV7-8	TRBJ1-3	13	-	-	TGTGCCAGCAGCGGAGGAGGCGGAAACACCATATATTTT	CASSGGGGNTIYF
TRBV6-5	TRBJ2-1	13	-	-	TGTGCCAGCAGTTGGGGCTTCAACAATGAGCAGTTCTTC	CASSWGFNNEQFF
TRBV7-2	TRBJ1-4	13	-	-	TGTGCCAGCAGCTTAGTGGGGGGTGAAAAACTGTTTTTT	CASSLVGGEKLFF
TRBV7-9	TRBJ2-3	16	-	-	TGTGCCAGCAGCTTAGAGATCGGGGGGCTGACAGATACGCAGTATTTT	CASSLEIGGLTDTQYF
TRBV7-8	TRBJ2-3	16	-	TRBD2	TGTGCCAGCAGCGAGGGGGGGACTAGATACCCAGATACGCAGTATTTT	CASSEGGTRYPDTQYF
TRBV7-8	TRBJ2-5	13	-	-	TGTGCCAGCAGCTTTAGTCCCGGGGAGACCCAGTACTTC	CASSFSPGETQYF
TRBV6-1	TRBJ2-1	15	few	TRBD1	TGTGCCAGCAGTAACAGGGGTTTCTCCTACAATGAGCAGTTCTTC	CASSNRGFSYNEQFF
TRBV30	TRBJ1-2	12	-	-	TGTGCCTGGAGTCCGGAGGGGCTAGGCTACACCTTC	CAWSPEGLGYTF
TRBV11-1	TRBJ2-7	14	-	TRBD1	TGTGCCAGCAGCCCGACAGGGATTGGCTACGAGCAGTACTTC	CASSPTGIGYEQYF
TRBV7-9	TRBJ1-2	13	-	-	TGTGCCAGCAGCTTTGCGGGGAACTATGGCTACACCTTC	CASSFAGNYGYTF
TRBV6-6	TRBJ1-4	16	-	-	TGTGCCAGCAGCCGACCCGGGTTGGGTCCGGATGAAAAACTGTTTTTT	CASSRPGLGPDEKLFF
TRBV6-5	TRBJ1-2	13	-	TRBD1	TGTGCCAGCAGTCGTACAGGGGACTATGGCTACACCTTC	CASSRTGDYGYTF
TRBV5-4	TRBJ1-2	17	-	-	TGTGCCAGCAGCTTAGGACCTACACAGGCCTTGGGGGGTGGCTACACCTTC	CASSLGPTQALGGGYTF
TRBV7-9	TRBJ2-7	15	-	TRBD2	TGTGCCAGCAGCCCCCAGTGGACTAGCGGCTGCGAGCAGTACTTC	CASSPQWTSGCEQYF
TRBV19	TRBJ2-2	17	-	-	TGTGCCAGTAGTATAAAGGTGGGGGCCCTGAACACCGGGGAGCTGTTTTTT	CASSIKVGALNTGELFF
TRBV11-2	TRBJ2-1	15	-	-	TGTGCCAGCAGCCCCAGTCGGGGGTTATACAATGAGCAGTTCTTC	CASSPSRGLYNEQFF